The clone carrying this TCR beta chain was picked up one time. No antigen is known for it. V lost 2 bases, J lost 4 bases, and 11 bases lay in between. From germline, CDR1 is GTSNPN and CDR2 SVGIG (reference sequence). The CDR3 is 13 residues long. The protocol was immunoSEQ multiplex PCR, while the TCRdb copy is restricted to in-frame clones and leaves out a portion. This table holds about 60,000 clones, 88% found once. These data belong to a study of OX40 agonist ivuxolimab in advanced cancers. At the level of the study: Ivuxolimab, which patients received intravenously every 2 weeks, was dosed at 0.01 to 10 mg/kg. Patients were roughly 87% male with ages roughly 20 to 90, mean about 54. Study-level points and caveats: Doses of 0.1 to 3.0 mg/kg were accompanied by clonal expansion of CD4+ and CD8+ blood T cells by week 6.

The V call is TRBV30, the J call TRBJ1-2; D is unclear. The sample was CD4+ or CD8+ T cells sorted from blood, taken in a trial of the OX40 agonist ivuxolimab. The TCR sequence derives from an adult with an advanced solid tumor such as melanoma, head and neck, liver or kidney cancer. The DNA for the CDR3 is TGTGCCTGGAGTACCAACAGTATCTATGGCTACACCTTC. This encodes CAWSTNSIYGYTF.